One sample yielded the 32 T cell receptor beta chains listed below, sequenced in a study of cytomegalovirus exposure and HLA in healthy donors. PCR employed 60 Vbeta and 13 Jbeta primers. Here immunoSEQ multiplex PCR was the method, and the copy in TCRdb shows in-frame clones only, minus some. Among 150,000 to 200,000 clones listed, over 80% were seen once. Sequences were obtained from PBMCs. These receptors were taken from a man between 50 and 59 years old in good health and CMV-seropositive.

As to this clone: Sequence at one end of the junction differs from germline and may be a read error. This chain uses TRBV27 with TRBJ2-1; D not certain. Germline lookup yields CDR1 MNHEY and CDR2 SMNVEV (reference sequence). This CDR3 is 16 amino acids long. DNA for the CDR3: TGTGCCAGCAGTTTATTGGCAGGCCAAAGTTACAATGGGCAGTTCTTC. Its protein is CASSLLAGQSYNGQFF.

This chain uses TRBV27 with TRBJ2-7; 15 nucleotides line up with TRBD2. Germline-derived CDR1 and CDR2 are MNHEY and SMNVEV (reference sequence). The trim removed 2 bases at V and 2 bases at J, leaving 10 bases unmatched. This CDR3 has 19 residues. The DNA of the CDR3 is TGTGCCAGCAGTTTAAGGCCGGGACTAGCGGGAGGCCAACCCTACGAGCAGTACTTC. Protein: CASSLRPGLAGGQPYEQYF.

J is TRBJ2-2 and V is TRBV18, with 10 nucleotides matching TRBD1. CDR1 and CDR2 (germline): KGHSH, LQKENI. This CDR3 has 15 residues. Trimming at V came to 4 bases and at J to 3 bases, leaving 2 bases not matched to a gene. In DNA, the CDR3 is TGTGCCAGCTCACTTGGGACAGGGGACACCGGGGAGCTGTTTTTT. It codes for CASSLGTGDTGELFF.

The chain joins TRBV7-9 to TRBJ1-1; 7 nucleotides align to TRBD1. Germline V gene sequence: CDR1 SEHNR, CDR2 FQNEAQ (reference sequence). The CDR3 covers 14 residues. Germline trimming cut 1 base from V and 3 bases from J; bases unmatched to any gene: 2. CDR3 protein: CASSLGQGDTEAFF. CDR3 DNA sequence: TGTGCCAGCAGCTTAGGACAGGGCGACACTGAAGCTTTCTTT.

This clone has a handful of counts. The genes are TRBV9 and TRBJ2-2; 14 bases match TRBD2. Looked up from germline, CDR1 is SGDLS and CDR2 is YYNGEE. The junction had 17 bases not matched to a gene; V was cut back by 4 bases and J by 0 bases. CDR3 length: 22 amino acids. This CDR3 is CASSSRPGLAGAKTPNTGELFF. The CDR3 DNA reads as TGTGCCAGCAGCTCTCGTCCGGGACTAGCGGGGGCCAAAACACCGAACACCGGGGAGCTGTTTTTT.

CDR3 amino acids: CASRLIVAGAYEQYF. CDR3 coding DNA: TGTGCCAGCAGACTCATTGTAGCGGGGGCCTACGAGCAGTACTTC. The rearrangement links TRBV6-1 to TRBJ2-7, with 9 bases that match TRBD2. Germline trimming cut 6 bases from V and 2 bases from J; bases unmatched to any gene: 8. Per the germline V gene, CDR1 is MNHNS and CDR2 is SASEGT. The length of the CDR3 is 15 residues.

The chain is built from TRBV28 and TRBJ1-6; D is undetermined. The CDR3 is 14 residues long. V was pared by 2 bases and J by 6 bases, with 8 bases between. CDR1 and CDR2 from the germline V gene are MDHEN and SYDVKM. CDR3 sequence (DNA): TGTGCCAGCAGTTTAGCATTGGCTAATTCACCCCTCCACTTT. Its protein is CASSLALANSPLHF.

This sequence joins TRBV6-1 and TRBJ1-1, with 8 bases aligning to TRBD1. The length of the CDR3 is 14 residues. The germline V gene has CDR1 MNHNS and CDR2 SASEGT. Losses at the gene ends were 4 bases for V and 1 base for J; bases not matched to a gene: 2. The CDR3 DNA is TGTGCCAGCAGTGCGACAGGGGAGAACACTGAAGCTTTCTTT. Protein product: CASSATGENTEAFF.

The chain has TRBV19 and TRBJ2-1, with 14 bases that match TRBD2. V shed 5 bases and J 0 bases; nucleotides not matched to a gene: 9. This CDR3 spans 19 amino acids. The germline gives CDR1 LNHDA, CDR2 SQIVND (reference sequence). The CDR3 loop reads CASSSRLAGGPLSYNEQFF. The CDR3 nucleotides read TGTGCCAGTAGTTCCCGACTAGCGGGGGGGCCCCTCTCCTACAATGAGCAGTTCTTC.

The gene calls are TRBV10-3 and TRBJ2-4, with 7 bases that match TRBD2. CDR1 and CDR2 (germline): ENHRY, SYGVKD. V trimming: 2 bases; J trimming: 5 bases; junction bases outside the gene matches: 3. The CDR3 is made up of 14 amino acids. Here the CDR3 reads CAISEASGENIQYF. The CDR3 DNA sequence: TGTGCCATCAGTGAGGCTAGCGGAGAAAACATTCAGTACTTC.

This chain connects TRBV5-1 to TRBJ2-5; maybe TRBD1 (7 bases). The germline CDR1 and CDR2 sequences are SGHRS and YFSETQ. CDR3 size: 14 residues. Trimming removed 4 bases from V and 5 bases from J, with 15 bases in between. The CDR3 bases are TGCGCCAGCAGCCAAGGACCAGGGGGGGAGACCCAGTACTTC. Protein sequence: CASSQGPGGETQYF.

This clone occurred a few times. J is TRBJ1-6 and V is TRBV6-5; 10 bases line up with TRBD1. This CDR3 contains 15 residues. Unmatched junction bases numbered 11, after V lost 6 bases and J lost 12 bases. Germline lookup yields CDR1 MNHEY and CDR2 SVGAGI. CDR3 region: CASSLLGTGVQPLHF. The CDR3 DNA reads TGTGCCAGCAGCCTACTGGGGACAGGGGTTCAACCCCTCCACTTT.

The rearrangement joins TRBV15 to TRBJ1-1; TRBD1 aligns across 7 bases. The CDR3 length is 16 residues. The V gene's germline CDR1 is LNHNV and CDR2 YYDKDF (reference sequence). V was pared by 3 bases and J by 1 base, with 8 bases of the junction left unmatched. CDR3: CATSRGRDSPNTEAFF. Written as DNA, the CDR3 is TGTGCCACCAGCAGGGGAAGGGACAGTCCGAACACTGAAGCTTTCTTT.

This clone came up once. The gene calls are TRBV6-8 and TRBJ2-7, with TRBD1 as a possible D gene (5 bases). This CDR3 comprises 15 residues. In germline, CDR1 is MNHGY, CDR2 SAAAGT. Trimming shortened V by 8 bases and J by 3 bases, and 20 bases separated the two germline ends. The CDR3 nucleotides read TGTGCCAGCGCCACAACGGCCAGGGCCGTCTACGAGCAGTACTTC. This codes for CASATTARAVYEQYF.

CDR3 residues: CASSYLSGELFF. In DNA form, the CDR3 reads TGTGCCAGCAGCTACCTATCCGGGGAGCTGTTTTTT. The chain has TRBV5-5 and TRBJ2-2; no firm D call. Germline CDR1 is SGHKS and CDR2 is YYEKEE (reference sequence). The V end lost 3 bases, the J end lost 6 bases, and 6 bases lay between the germline ends. The CDR3 consists of 12 residues.

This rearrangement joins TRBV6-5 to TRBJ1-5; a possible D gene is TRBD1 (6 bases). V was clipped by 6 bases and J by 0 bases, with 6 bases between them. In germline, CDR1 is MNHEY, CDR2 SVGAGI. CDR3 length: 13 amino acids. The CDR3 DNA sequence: TGTGCCAGCAGACAGGGTAGCAATCAGCCCCAGCATTTT. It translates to CASRQGSNQPQHF.

This CDR3 is CASRFASGGTVGNEQFF. CDR3 DNA sequence: TGCGCCAGCAGGTTTGCTAGCGGGGGGACGGTCGGCAATGAGCAGTTCTTC. The chain carries TRBV4-1 and TRBJ2-1; 11 bases map to TRBD2. This CDR3 comprises 17 residues. J lost 6 bases, V lost 6 bases, and 13 bases had no gene match. Per the germline V gene, CDR1 is MGHRA and CDR2 is YSYEKL.

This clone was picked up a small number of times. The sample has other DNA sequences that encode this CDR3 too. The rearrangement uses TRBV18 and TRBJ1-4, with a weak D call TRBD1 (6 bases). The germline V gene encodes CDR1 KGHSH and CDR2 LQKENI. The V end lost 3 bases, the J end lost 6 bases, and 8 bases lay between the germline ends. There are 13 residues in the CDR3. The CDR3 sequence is CASSPRQDEKLFF. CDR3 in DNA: TGTGCCAGCTCACCCCGACAGGATGAAAAACTGTTTTTT.

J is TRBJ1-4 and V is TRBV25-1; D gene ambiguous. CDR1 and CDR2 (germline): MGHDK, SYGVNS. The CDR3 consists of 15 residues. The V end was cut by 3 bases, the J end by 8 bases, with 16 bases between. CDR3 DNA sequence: TGTGCCAGCAGTGAGTCCCCCGGGGTAGGGGAAAAACTGTTTTTT. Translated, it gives CASSESPGVGEKLFF.

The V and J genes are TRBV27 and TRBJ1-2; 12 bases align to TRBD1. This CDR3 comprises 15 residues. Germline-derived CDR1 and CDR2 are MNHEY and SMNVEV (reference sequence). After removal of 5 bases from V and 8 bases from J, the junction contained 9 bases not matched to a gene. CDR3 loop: CASSIKGQGAGGYTF. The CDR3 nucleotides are TGTGCCAGCAGTATAAAGGGACAGGGGGCTGGGGGCTACACCTTC.

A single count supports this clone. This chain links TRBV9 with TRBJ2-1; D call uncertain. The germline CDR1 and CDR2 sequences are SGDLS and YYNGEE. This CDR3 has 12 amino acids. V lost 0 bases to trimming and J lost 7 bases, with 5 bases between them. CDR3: CASSVGLNEQFF. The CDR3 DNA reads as TGTGCCAGCAGCGTAGGGCTGAATGAGCAGTTCTTC.

CDR3 sequence: CASSQSLRTSGGHYTYEQYF. The CDR3 DNA reads TGTGCCAGCAGCCAATCACTGAGGACTAGCGGGGGGCACTATACCTACGAGCAGTACTTC. The V gene is TRBV4-2, the J gene TRBJ2-7; 14 bases map to TRBD2. The length of the CDR3 is 20 residues. CDR1 LGHNA and CDR2 YNFKEQ come from the germline V gene. Trimming cost V 2 bases and J 2 bases; bases outside gene matches: 14.

DNA for the CDR3: TGTGCCTGGGGAGACAGGGTCAATTCACCCCTCCACTTT. Residues: CAWGDRVNSPLHF. The chain combines TRBV30 with TRBJ1-6, with 7 bases that match TRBD1. The V gene end was trimmed by 5 bases and the J gene end by 7 bases; junction bases not matched to a gene: 5. CDR1 GTSNPN and CDR2 SVGIG come from the germline V gene (reference sequence). There are 13 residues in the CDR3.

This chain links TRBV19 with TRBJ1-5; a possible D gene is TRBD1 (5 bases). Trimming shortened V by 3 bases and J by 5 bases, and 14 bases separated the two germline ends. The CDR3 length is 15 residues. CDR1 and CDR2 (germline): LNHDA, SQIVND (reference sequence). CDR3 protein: CASSIPSPRDQPQHF. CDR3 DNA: TGTGCCAGTAGTATTCCCAGTCCCAGGGATCAGCCCCAGCATTTT.

CDR3 DNA: TGTGCCTGGAGTGGGAGCACAGGGGCTACGGGGCAGTACTTC. Its translation: CAWSGSTGATGQYF. The chain couples TRBV30 to TRBJ2-7, with 7 positions matching TRBD1. The CDR3 consists of 14 residues. Germline-derived CDR1 and CDR2 are GTSNPN and SVGIG (reference sequence). J gave up 9 bases and V 1 base, and 12 bases lay outside the gene matches. The full variable domain, in which reference TRBV30 and TRBJ2-7 provide the parts outside the CDR3, is SQTIHQWPATLVQPVGSPLSLECTVEGTSNPNLYWYRQAAGRGLQLLFYSVGIGQISSEVPQNLSASRPQDRQFILSSKKLLLSDSGFYLCAWSGSTGATGQYFGPGTRLTVT.

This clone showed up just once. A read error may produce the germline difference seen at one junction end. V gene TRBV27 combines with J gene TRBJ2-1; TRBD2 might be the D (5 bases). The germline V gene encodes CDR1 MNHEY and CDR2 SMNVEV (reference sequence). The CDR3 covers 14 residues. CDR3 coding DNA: TGTGCCAGCAGTTTTGGAGGACTTTACAATGAGCAGCTCTTC. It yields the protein CASSFGGLYNEQLF.

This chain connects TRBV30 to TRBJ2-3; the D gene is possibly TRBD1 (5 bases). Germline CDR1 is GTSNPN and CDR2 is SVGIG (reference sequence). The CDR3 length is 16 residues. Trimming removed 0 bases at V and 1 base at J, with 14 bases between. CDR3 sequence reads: CAWSVKQAEGTDTQYF. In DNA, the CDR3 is TGTGCCTGGAGTGTAAAACAGGCAGAGGGCACAGATACGCAGTATTTT.

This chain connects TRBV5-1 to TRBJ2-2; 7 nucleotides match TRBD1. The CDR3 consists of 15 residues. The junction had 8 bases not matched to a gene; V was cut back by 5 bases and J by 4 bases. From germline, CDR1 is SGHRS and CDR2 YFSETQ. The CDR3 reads CASRGATGFTGELFF. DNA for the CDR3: TGCGCCAGCAGGGGTGCGACAGGGTTCACCGGGGAGCTGTTTTTT.

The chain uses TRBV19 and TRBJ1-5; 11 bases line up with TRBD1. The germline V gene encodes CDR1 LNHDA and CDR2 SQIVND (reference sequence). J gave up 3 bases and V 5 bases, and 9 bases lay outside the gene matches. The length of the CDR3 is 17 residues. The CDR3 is CASSGGTGGWDNQPQHF. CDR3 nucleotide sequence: TGTGCCAGTAGTGGGGGGACAGGGGGTTGGGACAATCAGCCCCAGCATTTT.

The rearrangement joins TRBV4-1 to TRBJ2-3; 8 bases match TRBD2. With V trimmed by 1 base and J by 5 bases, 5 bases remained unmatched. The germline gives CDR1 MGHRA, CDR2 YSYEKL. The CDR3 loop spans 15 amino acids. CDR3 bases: TGCGCCAGCAGCCAAGTGGGACTAGGAGGAGATACGCAGTATTTT. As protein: CASSQVGLGGDTQYF.

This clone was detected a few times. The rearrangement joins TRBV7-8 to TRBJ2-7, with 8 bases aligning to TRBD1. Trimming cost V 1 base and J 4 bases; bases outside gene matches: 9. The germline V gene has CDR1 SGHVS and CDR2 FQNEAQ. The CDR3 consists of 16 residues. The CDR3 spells CASSLEFQGAWYEQYF. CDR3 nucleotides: TGTGCCAGCAGCTTAGAATTCCAGGGGGCTTGGTACGAGCAGTACTTC. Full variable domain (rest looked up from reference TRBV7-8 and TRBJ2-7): GAGVSQSPRYKVAKRGQDVALRCDPISGHVSLFWYQQALGQGPEFLTYFQNEAQLDKSGLPSDRFFAERPEGSVSTLKIQRTQQEDSAVYLCASSLEFQGAWYEQYFGPGTRLTVT.

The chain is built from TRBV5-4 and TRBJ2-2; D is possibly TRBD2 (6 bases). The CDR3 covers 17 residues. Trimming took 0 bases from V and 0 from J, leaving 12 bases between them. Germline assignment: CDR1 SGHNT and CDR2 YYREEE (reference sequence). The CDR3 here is CASSLELAEANTGELFF. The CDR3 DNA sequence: TGTGCCAGCAGCTTGGAGTTAGCGGAAGCGAACACCGGGGAGCTGTTTTTT.